This T cell receptor (beta chain) was retrieved from a study of PD-1 blockade in classical Hodgkin lymphoma. Study overall: Patients were infused with nivolumab 3 mg/kg every 2 weeks. General study findings and limits: When set against healthy donors, newly diagnosed patients were reported to show lower baseline TCR diversity. In CD4+ cells, TCR diversity went up significantly by C4D1, but in CD8+ cells it did not.

The CDR3 covers 16 residues. Per the germline V gene, CDR1 is SEHNR and CDR2 is FQNEAQ (reference sequence). Trimming stripped 5 bases from V and 4 bases from J, with 20 bases between. The assay was immunoSEQ multiplex PCR, and TCRdb's table has in-frame clones only and misses some. This sample yields more than 25,000 clones, of which 78% are seen a single time; about 32% belongs to the top ten. Each and every patient relapsed after autologous stem cell transplantation, and patients got differing brentuximab vedotin exposure. The patients, who had relapsed/refractory classical Hodgkin lymphoma, achieved best responses of complete response, partial response or progressive disease. A word on this clone: The antigen remains undetermined.

The chain recombines TRBV7-9 with TRBJ1-1; D is perhaps TRBD1 (5 bases). This receptor was taken from a human donor with classical Hodgkin lymphoma. The sample in question was peripheral blood mononuclear cells (PBMCs), obtained before the second cycle of nivolumab. CDR3 region: CASSRAVGTDGTEAFF. CDR3 nucleotides: TGTGCCAGCAGCCGCGCTGTTGGGACCGACGGCACTGAAGCTTTCTTT.